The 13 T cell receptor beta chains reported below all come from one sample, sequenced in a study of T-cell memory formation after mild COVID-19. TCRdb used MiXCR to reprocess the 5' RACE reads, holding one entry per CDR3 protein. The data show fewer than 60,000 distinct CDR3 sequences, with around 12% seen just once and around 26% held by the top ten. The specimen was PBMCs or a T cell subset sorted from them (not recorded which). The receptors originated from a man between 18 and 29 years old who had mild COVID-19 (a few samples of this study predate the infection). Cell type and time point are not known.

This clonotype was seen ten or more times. DNA for the CDR3: TGTGCCAGCAGTCCTCCCCGTCGGACAGGGGGAGCCAAAAACATTCAGTACTTC. Its translation: CASSPPRRTGGAKNIQYF. The chain has TRBV12-3 or TRBV12-4 and TRBJ2-4, with TRBD1 matching over 10 bases. The trim removed 5 bases at V and 0 bases at J, leaving 10 bases unmatched. The CDR3 extends over 18 amino acids.

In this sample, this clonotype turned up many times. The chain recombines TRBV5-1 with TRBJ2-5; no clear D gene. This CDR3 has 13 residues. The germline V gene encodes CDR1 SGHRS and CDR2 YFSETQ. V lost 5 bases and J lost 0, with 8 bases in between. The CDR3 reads CASSGVDQETQYF. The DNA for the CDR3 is TGCGCCAGCAGTGGAGTAGACCAAGAGACCCAGTACTTC.

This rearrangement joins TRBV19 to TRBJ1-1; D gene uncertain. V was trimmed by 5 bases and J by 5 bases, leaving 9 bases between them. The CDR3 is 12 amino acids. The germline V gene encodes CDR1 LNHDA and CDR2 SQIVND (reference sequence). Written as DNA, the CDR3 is TGTGCCAGTAGTTTTGGGTATACTGAAGCTTTCTTT. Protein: CASSFGYTEAFF.

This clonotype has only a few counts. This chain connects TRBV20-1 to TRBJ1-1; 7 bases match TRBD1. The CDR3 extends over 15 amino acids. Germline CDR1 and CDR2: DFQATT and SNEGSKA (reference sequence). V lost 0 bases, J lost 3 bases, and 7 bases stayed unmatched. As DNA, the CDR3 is TGCAGTGCTAGAGATAGGAAGGGGGCGGACACTGAAGCTTTCTTT. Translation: CSARDRKGADTEAFF.

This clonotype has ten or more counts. As DNA, the CDR3 is TGTGCCAGCAGCGACAGGGTTAGCAATCAGCCCCAGCATTTT. Its protein product is CASSDRVSNQPQHF. The chain is built from TRBV7-2 and TRBJ1-5; 7 bases agree with TRBD1. CDR3 length: 14 amino acids. Germline V gene data show CDR1 as SGHTA and CDR2 as FQGNSA. With V trimmed by 5 bases and J by 0 bases, 1 base remained unmatched.

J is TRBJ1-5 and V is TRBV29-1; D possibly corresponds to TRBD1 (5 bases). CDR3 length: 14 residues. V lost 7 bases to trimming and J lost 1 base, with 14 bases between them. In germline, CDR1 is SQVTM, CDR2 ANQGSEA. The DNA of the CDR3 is TGCAGCGCTAAAAGTCGGGACAGCAATCAGCCCCAGCATTTT. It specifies CSAKSRDSNQPQHF.

Here the CDR3 reads CASSRTQVNTEAFF. CDR3 sequence (DNA): TGTGCCAGCAGTCGGACACAGGTAAACACTGAAGCTTTCTTT. The V gene is TRBV6-5, the J gene TRBJ1-1, with D tentatively TRBD1 (5 bases). Germline CDR1 is MNHEY and CDR2 is SVGAGI. V lost 5 bases and J lost 2, with 12 bases in between. CDR3 length: 14 amino acids.

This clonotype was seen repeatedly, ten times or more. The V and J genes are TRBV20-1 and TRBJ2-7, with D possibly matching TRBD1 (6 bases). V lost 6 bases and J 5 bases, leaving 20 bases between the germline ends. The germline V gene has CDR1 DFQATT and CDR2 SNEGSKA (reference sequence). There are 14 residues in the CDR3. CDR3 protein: CSAHRRQGSDEQYF. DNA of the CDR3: TGCAGTGCGCATCGGAGGCAGGGGAGCGACGAGCAGTACTTC.

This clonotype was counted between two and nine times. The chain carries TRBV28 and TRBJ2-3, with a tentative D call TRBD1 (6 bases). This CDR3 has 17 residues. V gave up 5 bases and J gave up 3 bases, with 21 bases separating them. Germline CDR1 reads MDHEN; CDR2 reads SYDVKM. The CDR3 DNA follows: TGTGCCAGCAGTGCCGACGGGACAAAAATCAGTACAGATACGCAGTATTTT. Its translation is CASSADGTKISTDTQYF.

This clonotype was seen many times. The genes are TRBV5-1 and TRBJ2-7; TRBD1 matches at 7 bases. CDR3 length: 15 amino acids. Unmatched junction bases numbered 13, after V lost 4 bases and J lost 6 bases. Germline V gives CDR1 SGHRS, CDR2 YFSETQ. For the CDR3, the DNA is TGCGCCAGCAGCCCCGGTGACAGGGCTTTCAGCGAGCAGTACGTC. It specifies CASSPGDRAFSEQYV.

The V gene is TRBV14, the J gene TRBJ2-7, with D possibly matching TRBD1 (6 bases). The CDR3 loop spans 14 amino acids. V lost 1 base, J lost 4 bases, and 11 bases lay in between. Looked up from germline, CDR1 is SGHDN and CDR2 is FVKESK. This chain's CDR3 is CASSQAGDGYEQYV. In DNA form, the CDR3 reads TGTGCCAGCAGCCAAGCAGGGGATGGGTACGAGCAGTACGTC.

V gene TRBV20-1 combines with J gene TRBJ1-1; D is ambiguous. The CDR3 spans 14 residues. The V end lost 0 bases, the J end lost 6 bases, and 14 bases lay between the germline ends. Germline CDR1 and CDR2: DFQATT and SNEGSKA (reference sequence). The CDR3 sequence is CSAREGGLGPEAFF. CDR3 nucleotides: TGCAGTGCTAGAGAAGGCGGCTTGGGCCCTGAAGCTTTCTTT.

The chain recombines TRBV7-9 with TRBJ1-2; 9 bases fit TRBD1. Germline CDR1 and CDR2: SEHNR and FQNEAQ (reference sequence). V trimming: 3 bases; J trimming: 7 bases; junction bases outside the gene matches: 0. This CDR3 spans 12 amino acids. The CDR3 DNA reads TGTGCCAGCAGCTTGACAGGGGGTGGCTACACCTTC. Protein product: CASSLTGGGYTF.